Presented here are 9 T cell receptor beta chains from one specimen sequenced in a study of blood T cell repertoires in COVID-19. Repertoires were generated with immunoSEQ multiplex PCR, while TCRdb's copy carries only in-frame clones and drops some. This table holds fewer than 400,000 clones, 88% found once. The material sequenced was PBMCs or T cells enriched from blood (not recorded which). The origin of the receptors is a young man who had recovered from COVID-19.

The chain is built from TRBV11-2 and TRBJ2-1; D ambiguous. The CDR3 is 13 amino acids. The V gene lost 0 bases and the J gene lost 7 bases, with 7 bases spanning the gap. The germline V gene has CDR1 SGHAT and CDR2 FQNNGV. The CDR3 DNA reads as TGTGCCAGCAGCTTAGAACCTCGGAATGAGCAGTTCTTC. Translation: CASSLEPRNEQFF. Full variable domain (remainder filled in from reference TRBV11-2 and TRBJ2-1): EAGVAQSPRYKIIEKRQSVAFWCNPISGHATLYWYQQILGQGPKLLIQFQNNGVVDDSQLPKDRFSAERLKGVDSTLKIQPAKLEDSAVYLCASSLEPRNEQFFGPGTRLTVL.

The rearrangement uses TRBV6-5 and TRBJ1-2; 7 bases align to TRBD1. This CDR3 is built from 14 residues. The junction had 16 bases not matched to a gene; V was cut back by 4 bases and J by 14 bases. CDR1 and CDR2 (germline): MNHEY, SVGAGI. The CDR3 nucleotides are TGTGCCAGCAGTTCCGACTGGGACAGAACTATGTGGACCTTC. Translated, it gives CASSSDWDRTMWTF.

The chain uses TRBV12-3 or TRBV12-4 and TRBJ1-2; tentatively, D is TRBD1 (5 bases). The CDR3 is made up of 12 amino acids. V shed 6 bases and J shed 2 bases, with 7 bases lying between them. The CDR3 sequence: CASSRQNYGYTF. In nucleotides, the CDR3 is TGTGCCAGCAGCCGACAGAACTATGGCTACACCTTC.

J is TRBJ1-2 and V is TRBV27; weak D call: TRBD1 (5 bases). CDR1 MNHEY and CDR2 SMNVEV come from the germline V gene (reference sequence). Trimming took 3 bases from V and 4 from J, leaving 15 bases between them. The CDR3 runs 15 residues. CDR3 nucleotide sequence: TGTGCCAGCAGTTTGGGACTGAACCGGGGCTATGGCTACACCTTC. Translating gives CASSLGLNRGYGYTF.

The J gene is TRBJ2-3, the V gene TRBV11-2; TRBD2 aligns across 10 bases. The CDR3 length is 17 residues. CDR1 SGHAT and CDR2 FQNNGV come from the germline V gene. The junction had 9 bases not matched to a gene; V was cut back by 1 base and J by 5 bases. This CDR3 reads CASSLAGWASGGDTQYF. As DNA, the CDR3 is TGTGCCAGCAGCTTAGCTGGATGGGCTAGCGGGGGAGATACGCAGTATTTT.

The V gene is TRBV4-2, the J gene TRBJ1-5, with D hard to call. Germline V gene data show CDR1 as LGHNA and CDR2 as YNFKEQ. The V gene lost 6 bases and the J gene lost 7 bases, with 13 bases spanning the gap. The length of the CDR3 is 13 residues. The CDR3 region has the DNA TGTGCCAGCAGGAATCCCAGAGGCCAGCCCCAGCATTTT. This sequence encodes CASRNPRGQPQHF.

This rearrangement joins TRBV30 to TRBJ2-3, with a weak D call TRBD1 (5 bases). Deletions cut 3 bases from V and 1 base from J, with 17 bases between. This CDR3 has 16 residues. Germline V CDR1 and CDR2: GTSNPN, SVGIG (reference sequence). DNA for the CDR3: TGTGCCTGGAGCGGGTTCATCAGGGCTCGCACAGATACGCAGTATTTT. This gives the protein CAWSGFIRARTDTQYF.

The V and J genes are TRBV24-1 and TRBJ2-7; D might be TRBD2 (6 bases). Germline V lookup: CDR1 KGHDR, CDR2 SFDVKD. The ends were cut back, 5 bases at V and 2 bases at J, with 15 bases in the middle. This CDR3 has 15 residues. CDR3 amino acids: CATSVGGRTTYEQYF. CDR3 in DNA: TGTGCCACCAGTGTAGGAGGGCGGACTACCTACGAGCAGTACTTC.

The J gene is TRBJ1-1, the V gene TRBV6-1; D is undetermined. The V and J ends lost 0 bases and 4 bases respectively, with 6 bases between them. The length of the CDR3 is 13 residues. Looked up from germline, CDR1 is MNHNS and CDR2 is SASEGT. The CDR3 coding sequence is TGTGCCAGCAGTGAAGCGTCTAGCACTGAAGCTTTCTTT. Its translation is CASSEASSTEAFF.